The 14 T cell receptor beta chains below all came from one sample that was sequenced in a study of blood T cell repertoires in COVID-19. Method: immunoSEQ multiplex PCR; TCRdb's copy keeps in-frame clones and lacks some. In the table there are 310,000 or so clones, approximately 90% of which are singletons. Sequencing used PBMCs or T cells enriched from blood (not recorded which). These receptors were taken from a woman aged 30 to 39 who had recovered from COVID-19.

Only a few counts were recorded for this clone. The CDR3 sequence: CASSWDRGNSPLHF. Written as DNA, the CDR3 is TGTGCCAGCAGCTGGGACAGGGGAAATTCACCCCTCCACTTT. V gene TRBV5-6 combines with J gene TRBJ1-6, with 10 bases that match TRBD1. The CDR3 is made up of 14 amino acids. J was trimmed by 7 bases and V by 3 bases; bases with no gene match: 1. CDR1 SGHDT and CDR2 YYEEEE come from the germline V gene.

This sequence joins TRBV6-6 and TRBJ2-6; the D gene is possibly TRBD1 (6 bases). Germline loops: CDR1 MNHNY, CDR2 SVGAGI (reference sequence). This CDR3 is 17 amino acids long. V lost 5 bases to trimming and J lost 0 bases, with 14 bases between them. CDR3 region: CASSPSTGTSGANVLTF. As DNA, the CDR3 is TGTGCCAGCAGTCCGTCAACAGGGACCTCTGGGGCCAACGTCCTGACTTTC.

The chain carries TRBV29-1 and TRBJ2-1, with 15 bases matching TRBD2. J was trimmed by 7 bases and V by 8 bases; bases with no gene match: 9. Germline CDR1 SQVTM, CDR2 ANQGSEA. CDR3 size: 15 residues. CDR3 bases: TGCAGCCTATACCATGGACTAGCGGGGGGGAATGAGCAGTTCTTC. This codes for CSLYHGLAGGNEQFF.

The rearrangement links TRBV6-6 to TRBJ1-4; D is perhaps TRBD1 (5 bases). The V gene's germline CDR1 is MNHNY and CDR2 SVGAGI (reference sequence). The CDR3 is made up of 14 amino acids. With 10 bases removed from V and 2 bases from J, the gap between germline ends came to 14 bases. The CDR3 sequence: CATTRGGTNEKLFF. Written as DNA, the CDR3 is TGTGCCACCACGCGGGGGGGGACTAATGAAAAACTGTTTTTT.

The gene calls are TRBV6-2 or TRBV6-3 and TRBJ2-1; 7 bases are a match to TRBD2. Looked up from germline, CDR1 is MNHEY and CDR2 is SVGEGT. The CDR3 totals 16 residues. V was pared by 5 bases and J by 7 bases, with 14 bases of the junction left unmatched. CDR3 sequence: CASSPSQRGRPNEQFF. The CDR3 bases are TGTGCCAGCAGTCCCTCTCAGCGGGGTCGGCCTAATGAGCAGTTCTTC.

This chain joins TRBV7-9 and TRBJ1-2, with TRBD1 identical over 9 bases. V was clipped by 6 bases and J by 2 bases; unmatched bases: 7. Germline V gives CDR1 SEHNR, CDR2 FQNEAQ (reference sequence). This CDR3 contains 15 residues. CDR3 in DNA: TGTGCCAGCAGTTTCACAGGGGGCCTAAACTATGGCTACACCTTC. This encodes CASSFTGGLNYGYTF.

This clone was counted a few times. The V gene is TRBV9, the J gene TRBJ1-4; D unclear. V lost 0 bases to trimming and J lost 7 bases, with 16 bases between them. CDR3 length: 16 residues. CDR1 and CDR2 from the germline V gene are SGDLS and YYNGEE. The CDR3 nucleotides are TGTGCCAGCAGCGTAGGCGTACAGAACCTCGGTGAAAAACTGTTTTTT. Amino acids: CASSVGVQNLGEKLFF.

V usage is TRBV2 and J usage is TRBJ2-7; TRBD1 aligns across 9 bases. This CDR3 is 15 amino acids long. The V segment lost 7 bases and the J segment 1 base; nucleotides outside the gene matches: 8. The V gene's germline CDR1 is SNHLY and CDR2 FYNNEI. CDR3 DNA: TGTGCCAGCAAGAAGACAGGGGGTCAGTCCTACGAGCAGTACTTC. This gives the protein CASKKTGGQSYEQYF.

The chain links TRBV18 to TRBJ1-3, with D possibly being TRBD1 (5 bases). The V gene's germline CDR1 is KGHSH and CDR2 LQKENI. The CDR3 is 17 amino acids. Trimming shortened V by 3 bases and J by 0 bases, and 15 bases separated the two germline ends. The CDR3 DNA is TGTGCCAGCTCACCGAAGACAGCTCGTGGCTCTGGAAACACCATATATTTT. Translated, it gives CASSPKTARGSGNTIYF. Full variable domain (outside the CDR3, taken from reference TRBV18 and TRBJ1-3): NAGVMQNPRHLVRRRGQEARLRCSPMKGHSHVYWYRQLPEEGLKFMVYLQKENIIDESGMPKERFSAEFPKEGPSILRIQQVVRGDSAAYFCASSPKTARGSGNTIYFGEGSWLTVV.

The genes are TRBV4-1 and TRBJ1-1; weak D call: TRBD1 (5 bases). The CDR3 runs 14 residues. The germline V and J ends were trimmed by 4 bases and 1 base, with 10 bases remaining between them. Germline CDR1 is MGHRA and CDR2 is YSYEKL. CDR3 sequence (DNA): TGCGCCAGCAGCCTACCGCAGGGGAACACTGAAGCTTTCTTT. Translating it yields CASSLPQGNTEAFF.

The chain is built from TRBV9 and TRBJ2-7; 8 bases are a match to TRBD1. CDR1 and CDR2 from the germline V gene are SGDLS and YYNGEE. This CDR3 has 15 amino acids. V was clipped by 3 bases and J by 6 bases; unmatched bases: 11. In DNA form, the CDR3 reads TGTGCCAGCAGCGCCCGAGGACAGGGATCGGGCGAGCAGTACTTC. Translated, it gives CASSARGQGSGEQYF. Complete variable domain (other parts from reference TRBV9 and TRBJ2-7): DSGVTQTPKHLITATGQRVTLRCSPRSGDLSVYWYQQSLDQGLQFLIQYYNGEERAKGNILERFSAQQFPDLHSELNLSSLELGDSALYFCASSARGQGSGEQYFGPGTRLTVT.

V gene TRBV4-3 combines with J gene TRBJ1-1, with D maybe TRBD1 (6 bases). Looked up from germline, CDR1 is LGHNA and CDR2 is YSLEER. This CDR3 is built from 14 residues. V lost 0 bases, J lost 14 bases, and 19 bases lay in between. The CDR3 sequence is CASSQDLKQGQTFF. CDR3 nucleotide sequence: TGCGCCAGCAGCCAAGACCTAAAGCAGGGGCAGACCTTCTTT.

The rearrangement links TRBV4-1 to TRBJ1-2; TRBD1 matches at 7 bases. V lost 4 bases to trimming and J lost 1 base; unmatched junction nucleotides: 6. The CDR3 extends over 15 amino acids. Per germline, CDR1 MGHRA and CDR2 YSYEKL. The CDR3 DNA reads TGCGCCAGCAGCCCCGGGACAGCCAATAACTATGGCTACACCTTC. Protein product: CASSPGTANNYGYTF.

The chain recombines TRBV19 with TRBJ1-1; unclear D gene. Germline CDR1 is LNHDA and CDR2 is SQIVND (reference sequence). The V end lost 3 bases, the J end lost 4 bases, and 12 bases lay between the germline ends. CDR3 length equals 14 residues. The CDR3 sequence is CASSIEGWATEAFF. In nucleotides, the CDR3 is TGTGCCAGTAGTATTGAGGGATGGGCCACTGAAGCTTTCTTT.